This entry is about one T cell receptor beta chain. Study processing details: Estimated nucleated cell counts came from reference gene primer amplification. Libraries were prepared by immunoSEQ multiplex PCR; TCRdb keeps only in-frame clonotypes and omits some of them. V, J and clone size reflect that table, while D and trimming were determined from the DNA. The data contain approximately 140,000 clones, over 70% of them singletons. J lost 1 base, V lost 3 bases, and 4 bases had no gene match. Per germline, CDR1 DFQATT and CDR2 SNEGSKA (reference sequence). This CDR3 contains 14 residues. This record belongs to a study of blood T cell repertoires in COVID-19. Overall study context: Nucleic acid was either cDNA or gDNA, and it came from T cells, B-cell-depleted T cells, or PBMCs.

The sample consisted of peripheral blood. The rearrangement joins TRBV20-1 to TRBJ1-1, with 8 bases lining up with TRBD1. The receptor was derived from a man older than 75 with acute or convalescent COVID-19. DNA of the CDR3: TGCAGTGCTAGTAGGACAGGGAAGAACACTGAAGCTTTCTTT. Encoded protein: CSASRTGKNTEAFF.